Listed below are T cell receptor beta chains from one sample, sequenced in a study of T cells after yellow fever vaccination. TCRdb re-derived calls from the 5' RACE reads in MiXCR, one entry per CDR3 protein. The sample carries 170,000 or so distinct CDR3 sequences, over 7% recorded once. This specimen was CD8+ T cells sorted from PBMCs, taken 45 days after the yellow fever booster vaccination. All receptors derive from a man aged 18 to 29 who received the YFV17D yellow fever vaccine. The CDR3 runs from the conserved cysteine through the conserved F or W. A D gene is named only where the DNA matches it firmly. A clone size is listed for some rows: how often the clone was seen (once, few, many), or a class if it is expanded.

>TRBV6-4|.|.|TRBJ1-1
TGTGCCAGCAGAGAGACTGTAGGCACTGAAGCTTTCTTT
CASRETVGTEAFF
>TRBV4-1|.|.|TRBJ1-1
TGCGCCAGCAGCCAAGTTGAAGGGAGCACTGAAGCTTTCTTT
CASSQVEGSTEAFF
>TRBV4-1|.|few|TRBJ2-1
TGCGCCAGCGGGCCCCGGGACTCCCCCTACAATGAGCAGTTCTTC
CASGPRDSPYNEQFF
>TRBV21-1|.|few|TRBJ2-1
TGTGCCAGCAGCAGGGTCGTCCAGGGACAGATCTACAATGAGCAGTTCTTC
CASSRVVQGQIYNEQFF
>TRBV6-6|.|.|TRBJ2-3
TGTGCCAGCGGGGGGAACACAGATACGCAGTATTTT
CASGGNTDTQYF
>TRBV11-2|.|many|TRBJ2-7
TGTGCCAGCAGCTTAGTGGTCTGGGGCGAGCAGTACTTC
CASSLVVWGEQYF
>TRBV9|TRBD1|many|TRBJ1-1
TGTGCCAGCAGCGATTCTGACAGGGGTCTCGCTGAAGCTTTCTTT
CASSDSDRGLAEAFF
>TRBV25-1|.|few|TRBJ1-1
TGTGCCAGCAGTGGGAAAAATGAAGCTTTCTTT
CASSGKNEAFF
>TRBV3-1|.|few|TRBJ2-5
TGTGCCAGCAGCCAAGAATACGGGACCGAAGAGACCCAGTACTTC
CASSQEYGTEETQYF
>TRBV9|TRBD1|many|TRBJ1-6
TGTGCCAGCAGCGAACGGGACAGGCTTAATTCACCCCTCCACTTT
CASSERDRLNSPLHF
>TRBV29-1|.|few|TRBJ1-2
TGCAGCGTTGACCTTCGGGGGGCGAAGGTTGATGGCTACACCTTC
CSVDLRGAKVDGYTF
>TRBV9|TRBD1|few|TRBJ2-3
TGTGCCAGCAGCGTAGCAGGGGGACAGGTTACGCAGTATTTT
CASSVAGGQVTQYF
>TRBV19|.|.|TRBJ2-1
TGTGCCAGTAGTATAGCGGGGGTCTACAATGAGCAGTTCTTC
CASSIAGVYNEQFF
>TRBV7-8|.|.|TRBJ1-5
TGTGCCAGCAGCTTAGCTCCGGGGGCACAGCCCCAGCATTTT
CASSLAPGAQPQHF
>TRBV7-8|.|few|TRBJ2-6
TGTGCCAGCAGCTTACCGAGGGAAAGGACGCCTGGGGCCAACGTCCTGACTTTC
CASSLPRERTPGANVLTF
>TRBV4-2|TRBD1|.|TRBJ2-3
TGTGCCAGCAGCCAAGAAGGGACAGGGGGCGGAGATACGCAGTATTTT
CASSQEGTGGGDTQYF
>TRBV30|.|.|TRBJ2-1
TGTGCCTGGAGTGTCTCGGGGGCGGGGGATGAGCAGTTCTTC
CAWSVSGAGDEQFF
>TRBV29-1|TRBD1|few|TRBJ1-2
TGCAGCGTGGCCCCGGACAGGGCGATTAGAGGTGGCTACACCTTC
CSVAPDRAIRGGYTF
>TRBV28|TRBD2|few|TRBJ2-5
TGTGCCAGCAGTACGGGGCTAGCGGGGCCCCCAGAGACCCAGTACTTC
CASSTGLAGPPETQYF
>TRBV5-1|.|.|TRBJ2-7
TGCGCCAGCCGCACTCTACAGGGAAGCCTCTACGAGCAGTACTTC
CASRTLQGSLYEQYF
>TRBV6-5|TRBD1|few|TRBJ2-1
TGTGCCAGCAGTTACCACGGACAGGGGTCAAATGAGCAGTTCTTC
CASSYHGQGSNEQFF
>TRBV6-2/TRBV6-3|TRBD1|few|TRBJ1-1
TGTGCCAGCAGGCGAGGACAGGGGACGAACACTGAAGCTTTCTTT
CASRRGQGTNTEAFF
>TRBV7-9|TRBD2|.|TRBJ2-3
TGTGCCAGCAGCCCCTCGGCCCGGGCCGCGATGCTAGCGGGGGGGCGTGGGCCAGATACGCAGTATTTT
CASSPSARAAMLAGGRGPDTQYF
>TRBV6-2/TRBV6-3|TRBD1|.|TRBJ1-1
TGTGCCAGCAACCACCTTCGGACAGGGGAGACTGAAGCTTTCTTT
CASNHLRTGETEAFF
>TRBV12-5|TRBD1|.|TRBJ2-2
TGTGCTAGTGGTTGGGTTCTCGAGACAGGGTCCGACACCGGGGAGCTGTTTTTT
CASGWVLETGSDTGELFF
>TRBV4-1|.|.|TRBJ1-3
TGCGCCAGCAGCCAAGATAGGTTGGCTGGAAACACCATATATTTT
CASSQDRLAGNTIYF
>TRBV9|.|many|TRBJ2-6
TGTGCCAGCAGCCCCTCTGGGGCCAACGTCCTGACTTTC
CASSPSGANVLTF
>TRBV7-2|.|.|TRBJ2-3
TGTGCCAGCAGGATTAATCATGGGCAGGGGAGGGATACGCAGTATTTT
CASRINHGQGRDTQYF
>TRBV7-2|TRBD1|.|TRBJ1-5
TGTGCCAGCAGCTCCTCTTCGACAGGGAATCAGCCCCAGCATTTT
CASSSSSTGNQPQHF
>TRBV5-1|TRBD1|few|TRBJ2-2
TGCGCCAGCAGCTTCAGCAGGGGGCCCACCGGGGAGCTGTTTTTT
CASSFSRGPTGELFF
>TRBV5-6|.|few|TRBJ1-2
TGTGCCAGCAGCCTCGGACAGTTAGGGGGCTACACCTTC
CASSLGQLGGYTF
>TRBV12-3/TRBV12-4|.|few|TRBJ1-5
TGTGCCAGCAGCTCTACCGAGGGGAATCAGCCCCAGCATTTT
CASSSTEGNQPQHF
>TRBV6-2/TRBV6-3|TRBD2|few|TRBJ2-2
TGTGCCAGCAGTTACCGAGGACTAGCGGGGTTCACCGGGGAGCTGTTTTTT
CASSYRGLAGFTGELFF
>TRBV19|TRBD1|.|TRBJ2-1
TGTGCCAGTAGTATTACGGGACAGGGATTCAATGAGCAGTTCTTC
CASSITGQGFNEQFF
>TRBV15|.|.|TRBJ1-1
TGTGCCACCAGCAGTAGGAGGGATACGAACACTGAAGCTTTCTTT
CATSSRRDTNTEAFF
>TRBV4-1|TRBD2|few|TRBJ2-1
TGCGCCAGCAGCCAAACCCCCACTAGCGGGGATCTCAATGAGCAGTTCTTC
CASSQTPTSGDLNEQFF
>TRBV4-1|.|few|TRBJ2-3
TGCGCCAGCAGCCAATGGTTCGGAGATACGCAGTATTTT
CASSQWFGDTQYF